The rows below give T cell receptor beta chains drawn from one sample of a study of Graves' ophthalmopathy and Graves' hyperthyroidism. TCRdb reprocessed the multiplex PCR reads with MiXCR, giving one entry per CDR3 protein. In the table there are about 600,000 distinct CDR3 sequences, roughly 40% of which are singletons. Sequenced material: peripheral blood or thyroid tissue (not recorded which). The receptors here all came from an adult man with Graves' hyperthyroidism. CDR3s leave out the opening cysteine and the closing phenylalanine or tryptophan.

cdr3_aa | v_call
AWSAATSLNTEAF | TRBV30
AGRPTVSTEAF | TRBV7-9
ASRVVGGNAEAF | TRBV4-1
SAGTGTGIEFRRSPLH | TRBV20-1
ASRAGTGEKLF | TRBV5-1
ASSLDFPSSYEQY | TRBV5-5
SVSLRVGGREQY | TRBV29-1
ASSMTGGYNQPQH | TRBV12-3/TRBV12-4
AISQDGSGTEAF | TRBV10-3
ASSPQGVRISGQY | TRBV7-9
ASSLVLAGSAGELF | TRBV5-1
ASRTAPYGYT | TRBV2
ASSNGRHEHGYT | TRBV19
ASSTSGSGELF | TRBV19
ASSLAASRVEQY | TRBV12-3/TRBV12-4
ASSQKLPGTEAF | TRBV4-1